One and the same sample provided the 5 T cell receptor beta chains below, sequenced in a study of cytomegalovirus exposure and HLA in healthy donors. PCR used 60 Vbeta primers and 13 Jbeta primers. The table came from immunoSEQ multiplex PCR; TCRdb's copy has only in-frame clones and leaves some out. The table shows about 160,000 clones, with around 82% occurring only once. The sequenced material came from PBMCs. The receptors shown here come from a man between 25 and 39 years old in good health and CMV-seronegative.

The DNA for the CDR3 is TGCGCCAGCAGCCTTAGGACAGGGGGCCGGGAGACCCAGTACTTC. Translating it yields CASSLRTGGRETQYF. This rearrangement joins TRBV4-1 to TRBJ2-5; 11 bases agree with TRBD1. J gave up 5 bases and V 4 bases, and 6 bases lay outside the gene matches. CDR1 and CDR2 (germline): MGHRA, YSYEKL. CDR3 length: 15 residues.

CDR3 residues: CASSSGTSVDEQFF. CDR3 nucleotide sequence: TGCGCCAGCAGCTCCGGGACTAGTGTTGATGAGCAGTTCTTC. J is TRBJ2-1 and V is TRBV5-1; 8 nucleotides match TRBD2. Germline trimming cut 3 bases from V and 8 bases from J; bases unmatched to any gene: 7. Germline assignment: CDR1 SGHRS and CDR2 YFSETQ. CDR3 length: 14 amino acids.

The V and J genes are TRBV7-6 and TRBJ2-3; TRBD2 matches at 10 bases. With 5 bases clipped from V and 5 bases from J, the junction kept 13 bases outside the gene matches. The CDR3 has 17 residues. Germline-derived CDR1 and CDR2 are SGHVS and FNYEAQ. The CDR3 DNA reads as TGTGCCAGCAGCGACCCTGGGACTAGCGCTCGGGGAGATACGCAGTATTTT. Translation: CASSDPGTSARGDTQYF. Full variable domain (rest looked up from reference TRBV7-6 and TRBJ2-3): GAGVSQSPRYKVTKRGQDVALRCDPISGHVSLYWYRQALGQGPEFLTYFNYEAQQDKSGLPNDRFSAERPEGSISTLTIQRTEQRDSAMYRCASSDPGTSARGDTQYFGPGTRLTVL.

The rearrangement links TRBV9 to TRBJ2-7; D is perhaps TRBD2 (6 bases). V was shortened by 1 base and J by 0 bases, with 8 bases between the two germline ends. Germline V gives CDR1 SGDLS, CDR2 YYNGEE. This CDR3 has 14 amino acids. CDR3 sequence reads: CASSVTGSSYEQYF. The CDR3 DNA reads as TGTGCCAGCAGCGTAACCGGGAGCTCCTACGAGCAGTACTTC.

The chain joins TRBV29-1 to TRBJ1-2; D unresolved. Deletions cut 2 bases from V and 7 bases from J, with 11 bases between. The CDR3 has 12 amino acids. The germline V gene has CDR1 SQVTM and CDR2 ANQGSEA. The CDR3 coding sequence is TGCAGCGTTGAACAGGAGGGTCGTGGCTACACCTTC. Translating it yields CSVEQEGRGYTF.